The T cell receptor (beta chain) described here comes from a study of cytomegalovirus exposure and HLA in healthy donors. Primers: 60 Vbeta forward and 13 Jbeta reverse. The assay was immunoSEQ multiplex PCR, and TCRdb's table has in-frame clones only and misses some. The table records about 110,000 clones, 65% to 80% of them present only once. This CDR3 contains 13 residues. CDR1 and CDR2 (germline): SGHNT, YYREEE (reference sequence). V shed 10 bases, J shed 8 bases, and the junction held 11 bases outside the gene matches. Regarding the study as a whole: CMV serostatus was the only recorded immune exposure for donors. In a later analysis, across HLA loci, associated TCR counts were highest for DRB1, lowest for HLA-C.

This clone was found a few times. Antigen unknown. All donors participated as healthy donors of bone marrow. The TCR sequence derives from a male donor in good health and CMV-seropositive. Specimen: PBMCs. V is TRBV5-4 and J is TRBJ1-4; TRBD1 agrees at 7 bases. The CDR3 reads CAYRGRGSEKLFF. The DNA for the CDR3 is TGTGCCTACCGAGGCAGGGGGAGCGAAAAACTGTTTTTT.